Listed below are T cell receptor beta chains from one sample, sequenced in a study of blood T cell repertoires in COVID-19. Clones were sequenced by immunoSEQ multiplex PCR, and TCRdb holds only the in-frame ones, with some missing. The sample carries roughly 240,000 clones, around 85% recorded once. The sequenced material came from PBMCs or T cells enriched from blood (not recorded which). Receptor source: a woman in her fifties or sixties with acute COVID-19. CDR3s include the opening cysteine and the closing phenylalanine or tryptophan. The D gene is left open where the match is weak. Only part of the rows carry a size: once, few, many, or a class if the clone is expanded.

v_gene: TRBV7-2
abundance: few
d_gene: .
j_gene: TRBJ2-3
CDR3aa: CASSPTTDTQYF
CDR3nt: TGTGCCAGCAGCCCCACAACAGATACGCAGTATTTT

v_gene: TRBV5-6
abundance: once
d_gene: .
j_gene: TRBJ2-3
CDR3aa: CASNPVGADTQYF
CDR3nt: TGTGCCAGCAACCCCGTAGGGGCAGATACGCAGTATTTT

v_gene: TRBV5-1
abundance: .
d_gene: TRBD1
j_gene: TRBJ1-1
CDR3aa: CASSLQGATAFF
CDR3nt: TGCGCCAGCAGCTTACAGGGGGCGACGGCTTTCTTT

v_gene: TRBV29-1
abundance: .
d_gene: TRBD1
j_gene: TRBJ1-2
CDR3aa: CSVDRQGDLGYTF
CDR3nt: TGCAGCGTTGACCGACAGGGGGATCTTGGCTACACCTTC

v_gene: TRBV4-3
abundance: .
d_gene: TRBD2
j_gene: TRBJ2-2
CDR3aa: CASSQELGGYEIGELFF
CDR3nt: TGCGCCAGCAGCCAAGAATTGGGGGGGTACGAGATCGGGGAGCTGTTTTTT

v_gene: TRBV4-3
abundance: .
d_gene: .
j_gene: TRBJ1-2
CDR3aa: CASSQGAAPFYGYTF
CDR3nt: TGCGCCAGCAGCCAAGGGGCCGCACCCTTCTATGGCTACACCTTC

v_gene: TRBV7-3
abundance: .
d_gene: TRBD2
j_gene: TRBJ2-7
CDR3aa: CASSVSGGASYEQYF
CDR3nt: TGTGCCAGCAGCGTCAGCGGGGGGGCCTCCTACGAGCAGTACTTC

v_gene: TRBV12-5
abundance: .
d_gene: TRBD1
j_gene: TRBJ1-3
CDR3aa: CASGLVVGTGGLNSGNTIYF
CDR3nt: TGTGCTAGTGGTTTGGTCGTCGGGACAGGGGGCCTGAACTCTGGAAACACCATATATTTT

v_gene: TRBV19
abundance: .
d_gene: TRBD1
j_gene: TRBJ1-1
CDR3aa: CATVDRVNTEAFF
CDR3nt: TGTGCCACCGTCGACAGGGTGAACACTGAAGCTTTCTTT

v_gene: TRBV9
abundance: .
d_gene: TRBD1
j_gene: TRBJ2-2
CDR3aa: CASSVGQGATGELFF
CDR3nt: TGTGCCAGCAGCGTAGGCCAGGGGGCCACCGGGGAGCTGTTTTTT

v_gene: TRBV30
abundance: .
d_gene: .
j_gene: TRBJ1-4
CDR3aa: CAGVRGDEKLFF
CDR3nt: TGTGCTGGAGTACGGGGAGATGAAAAACTGTTTTTT

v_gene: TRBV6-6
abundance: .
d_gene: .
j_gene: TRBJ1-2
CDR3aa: CASSRETGVGYTF
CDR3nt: TGTGCCAGCAGCAGGGAGACGGGGGTAGGCTACACCTTC

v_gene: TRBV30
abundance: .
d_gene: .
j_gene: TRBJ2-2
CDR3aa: CAWTYSANTGELFF
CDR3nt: TGTGCCTGGACCTATAGCGCGAACACCGGGGAGCTGTTTTTT

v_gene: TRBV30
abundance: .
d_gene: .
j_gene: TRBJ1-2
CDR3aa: CAWGPFDSYGYTF
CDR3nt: TGTGCCTGGGGCCCCTTCGACAGCTATGGCTACACCTTC

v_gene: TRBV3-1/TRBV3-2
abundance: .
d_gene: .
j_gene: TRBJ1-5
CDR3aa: CASSEDSLNQPQHF
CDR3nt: TGTGCCAGTTCCGAAGACAGCCTAAATCAGCCCCAGCATTTT

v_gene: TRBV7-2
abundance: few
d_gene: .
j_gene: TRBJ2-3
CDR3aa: CASSLSRVSTDTQYF
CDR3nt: TGTGCCAGCAGCTTATCCAGGGTGAGCACAGATACGCAGTATTTT

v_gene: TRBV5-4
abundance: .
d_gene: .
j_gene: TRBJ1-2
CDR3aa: CASNDREVDGYTF
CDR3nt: TGTGCCAGCAACGACCGGGAGGTCGATGGCTACACCTTC

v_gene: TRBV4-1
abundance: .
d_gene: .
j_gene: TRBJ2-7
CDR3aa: CASSPQTRGASDEQYF
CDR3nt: TGCGCCAGCAGCCCCCAGACACGGGGGGCGTCTGACGAGCAGTACTTC

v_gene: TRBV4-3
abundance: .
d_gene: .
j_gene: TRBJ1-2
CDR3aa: CASSQLQGDYGYTF
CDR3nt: TGCGCCAGCAGCCAATTACAGGGTGACTATGGCTACACCTTC

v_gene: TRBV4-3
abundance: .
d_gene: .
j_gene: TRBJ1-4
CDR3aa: CASSRDGTGGEKLFF
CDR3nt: TGCGCCAGCAGCCGAGACGGGACGGGAGGCGAAAAACTGTTTTTT

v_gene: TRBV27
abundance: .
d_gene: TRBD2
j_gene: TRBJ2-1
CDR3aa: CASRSGGANNEQFF
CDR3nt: TGTGCCAGCAGGAGCGGGGGGGCCAATAATGAGCAGTTCTTC

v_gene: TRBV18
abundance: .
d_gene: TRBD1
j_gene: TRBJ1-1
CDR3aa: CASRRGTGRDTEAFF
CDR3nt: TGTGCCAGCCGAAGGGGGACAGGGAGGGACACTGAAGCTTTCTTT

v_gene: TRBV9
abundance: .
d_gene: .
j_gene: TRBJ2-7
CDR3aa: CASSAAGFTYEQYF
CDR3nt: TGTGCCAGCAGCGCCGCAGGGTTTACCTACGAGCAGTACTTC

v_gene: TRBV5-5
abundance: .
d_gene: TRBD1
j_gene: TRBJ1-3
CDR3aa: CASTRQGDSGNTIYF
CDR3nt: TGTGCCAGCACGCGACAGGGAGACTCTGGAAACACCATATATTTT

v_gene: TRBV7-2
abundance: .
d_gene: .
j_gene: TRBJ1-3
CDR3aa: CASSSPAGGLGNTIYF
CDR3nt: TGTGCCAGCAGCTCGCCCGCGGGCGGGTTAGGAAACACCATATATTTT

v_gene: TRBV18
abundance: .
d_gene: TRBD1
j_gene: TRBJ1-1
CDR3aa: CASSPDGQGRNTEAFF
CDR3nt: TGTGCCAGCTCACCAGACGGACAGGGGCGGAACACTGAAGCTTTCTTT

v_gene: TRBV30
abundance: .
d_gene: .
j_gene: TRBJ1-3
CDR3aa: CASTGIRAENTIYF
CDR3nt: TGTGCCTCCACCGGGATCCGGGCGGAGAACACCATATATTTT

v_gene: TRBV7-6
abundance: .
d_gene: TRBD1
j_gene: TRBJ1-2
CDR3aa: CASSEYGTGVSNGYTF
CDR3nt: TGTGCCAGCAGCGAGTACGGGACAGGGGTTAGCAATGGCTACACCTTC

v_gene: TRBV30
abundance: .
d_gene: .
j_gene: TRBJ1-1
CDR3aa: CAWRWGGEAFF
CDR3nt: TGTGCCTGGAGATGGGGGGGTGAAGCTTTCTTT

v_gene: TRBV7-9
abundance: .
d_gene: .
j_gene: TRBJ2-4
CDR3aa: CASSLTLENIQYF
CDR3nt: TGTGCCAGCAGCTTGACTTTGGAAAACATTCAGTACTTC

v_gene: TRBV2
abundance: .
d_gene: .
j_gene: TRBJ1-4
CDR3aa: CASHPGVGEKLFF
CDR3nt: TGTGCCAGTCATCCAGGGGTGGGTGAAAAACTGTTTTTT